This T cell receptor beta chain was sequenced in a study of T cell responses to AZD1222 COVID-19 vaccine. V lost 3 bases and J 8 bases, leaving 15 bases between the germline ends. The CDR3 is 14 residues long. The germline CDR1 and CDR2 sequences are SGDLS and YYNGEE. Findings and caveats of the study: Nearly half of spike-specific TCRs reportedly target unmutated variant regions. Spike-specific TCR repertoires showed rising breadth and depth after two AZD1222 doses. Donors, mostly white British, included more females; clonal diversity was possibly underestimated.

As regards this clone: The target antigen is unknown.

Sequencing was performed with immunoSEQ multiplex PCR; in TCRdb, only in-frame clones are kept and a portion is missing. The data contain approximately 100,000 clones, roughly 91% of them singletons. The gene calls are TRBV9 and TRBJ2-1; D is uncertain. The specimen was peripheral blood, collected on day 0 of AZD1222 vaccination. The clonotype was recovered from an adult in good health. DNA for the CDR3: TGTGCCAGCAGCGGGTGGCTAGTCTATTATGAGCAGTTCTTC. Translated, it gives CASSGWLVYYEQFF.